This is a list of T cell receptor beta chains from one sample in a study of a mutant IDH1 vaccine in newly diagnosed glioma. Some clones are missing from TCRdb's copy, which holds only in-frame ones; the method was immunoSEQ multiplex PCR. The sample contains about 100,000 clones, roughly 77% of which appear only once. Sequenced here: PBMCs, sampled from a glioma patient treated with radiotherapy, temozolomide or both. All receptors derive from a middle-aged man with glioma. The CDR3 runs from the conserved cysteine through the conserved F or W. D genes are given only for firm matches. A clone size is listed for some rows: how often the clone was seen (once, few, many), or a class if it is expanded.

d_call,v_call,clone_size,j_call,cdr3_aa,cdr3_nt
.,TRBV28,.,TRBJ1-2,CASSLEFNYGYTF,TGTGCCAGCAGTTTAGAGTTTAACTATGGCTACACCTTC
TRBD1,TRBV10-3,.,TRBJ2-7,CAIRDRGNEQYF,TGTGCCATCCGGGACAGGGGAAACGAGCAGTACTTC
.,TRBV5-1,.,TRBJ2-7,CASSPGHDFYEQYF,TGCGCCAGCAGCCCCGGACACGACTTCTACGAGCAGTACTTC
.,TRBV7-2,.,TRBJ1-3,CASSLAVSSGNTIYF,TGTGCCAGCAGCCTCGCAGTTAGCTCTGGAAACACCATATATTTT
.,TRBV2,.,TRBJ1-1,CASSEALRTNTEAFF,TGTGCCAGCAGTGAAGCGCTAAGGACGAACACTGAAGCTTTCTTT
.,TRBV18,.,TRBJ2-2,CASSPGLAPLTGELFF,TGTGCCAGCTCACCAGGCCTAGCGCCCCTCACCGGGGAGCTGTTTTTT
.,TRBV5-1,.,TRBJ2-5,CASSLEAETQYF,TGCGCCAGCAGCTTGGAAGCGGAGACCCAGTACTTC
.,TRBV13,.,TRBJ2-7,CASNVGNLGPVGEQYF,TGTGCCAGCAACGTCGGGAATTTGGGCCCGGTGGGCGAGCAGTACTTC
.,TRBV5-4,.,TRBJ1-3,CASSSGRSGNTIYF,TGTGCCAGCAGCTCTGGGCGCTCTGGAAACACCATATATTTT
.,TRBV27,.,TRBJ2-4,CASSLGTKNIQYF,TGTGCCAGCAGTCTGGGTACCAAAAACATTCAGTACTTC
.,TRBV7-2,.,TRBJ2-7,CASSLARGSYEQYF,TGTGCCAGCAGCCTGGCTAGGGGGTCCTACGAGCAGTACTTC
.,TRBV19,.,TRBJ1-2,CASKDPGGRTNYGYTF,TGTGCCAGTAAGGACCCCGGGGGCAGAACTAACTATGGCTACACCTTC
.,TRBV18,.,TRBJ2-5,CASSQARVGETQYF,TGTGCCAGCTCACAGGCCAGGGTTGGAGAGACCCAGTACTTC
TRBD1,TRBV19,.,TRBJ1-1,CASSSDRGRNTEAFF,TGTGCCAGTAGTTCCGACAGGGGCCGGAACACTGAAGCTTTCTTT
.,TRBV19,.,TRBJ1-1,CACSFLGAGPNTEAFF,TGTGCCTGTAGTTTTCTGGGGGCAGGGCCGAACACTGAAGCTTTCTTT
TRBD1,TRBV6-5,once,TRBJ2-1,CASSYSWQGAYNEQFF,TGTGCCAGCAGTTACTCTTGGCAGGGGGCCTACAATGAGCAGTTCTTC
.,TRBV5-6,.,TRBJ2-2,CASSLIGAGGELFF,TGTGCCAGCAGCTTGATCGGGGCCGGCGGGGAGCTGTTTTTT
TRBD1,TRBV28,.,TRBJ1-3,CASKGQGAAGNTIYF,TGTGCCAGCAAAGGACAGGGGGCGGCTGGAAACACCATATATTTT
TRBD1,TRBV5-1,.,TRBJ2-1,CASSLGQGVNEQFF,TGCGCCAGCAGCTTGGGACAGGGAGTCAATGAGCAGTTCTTC
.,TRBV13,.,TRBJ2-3,CASSLVPADTQYF,TGTGCCAGCAGCTTAGTGCCGGCAGATACGCAGTATTTT
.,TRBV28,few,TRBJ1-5,CASGPGYQPQHF,TGTGCCAGCGGACCAGGGTACCAGCCCCAGCATTTT
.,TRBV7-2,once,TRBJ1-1,CASRRNTEAFF,TGTGCCAGCAGGCGTAACACTGAAGCTTTCTTT
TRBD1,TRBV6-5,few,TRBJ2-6,CASSRDRAGANVLTF,TGTGCCAGCAGTAGGGACAGGGCCGGGGCCAACGTCCTGACTTTC
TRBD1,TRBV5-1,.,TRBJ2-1,CASSPDRGRANEQFF,TGCGCCAGCAGCCCCGACAGGGGTAGGGCGAATGAGCAGTTCTTC
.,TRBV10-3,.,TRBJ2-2,CAISEAGTANTGELFF,TGTGCCATCAGTGAGGCCGGGACGGCGAACACCGGGGAGCTGTTTTTT
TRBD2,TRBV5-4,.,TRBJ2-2,CASSSWLAGVGGELFF,TGTGCCAGCAGTTCCTGGCTAGCGGGGGTTGGCGGGGAGCTGTTTTTT
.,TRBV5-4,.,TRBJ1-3,CASSLDQGPAGNTIYF,TGTGCCAGCAGCTTGGATCAGGGCCCGGCCGGAAACACCATATATTTT
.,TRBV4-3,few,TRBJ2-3,CASSQGRGLGYTDTQYF,TGCGCCAGCAGCCAAGGGCGGGGTTTGGGGTACACAGATACGCAGTATTTT
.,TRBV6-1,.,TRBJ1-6,CASNPGHLNSPLHF,TGTGCCAGCAACCCTGGACATCTAAATTCACCCCTCCACTTT
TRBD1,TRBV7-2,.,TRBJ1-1,CATGQGPFAEAFF,TGTGCCACCGGACAGGGACCCTTCGCGGAGGCTTTCTTT